This T cell receptor (beta chain) is drawn from a study of OX40 agonist ivuxolimab in advanced cancers. Details on this clone: Its antigen remains unidentified.

Whole-study findings and limits: In a subset of nonresponders, normalized T-cell clonal expansion was also low.

TCRdb's copy holds only in-frame clones and misses some; the assay was immunoSEQ multiplex PCR. The sample carries about 70,000 clones, about 88% recorded once. Germline CDR1 reads LNHNV; CDR2 reads YYDKDF (reference sequence). V shed 1 base and J shed 0 bases, with 9 bases lying between them. This CDR3 has 15 amino acids. The receptor was derived from an adult with an advanced solid tumor such as melanoma, head and neck, liver or kidney cancer. Sequencing was performed on CD4+ or CD8+ T cells sorted from blood, taken in a trial of the OX40 agonist ivuxolimab. The chain carries TRBV15 and TRBJ1-1; perhaps TRBD1 as D (5 bases). The CDR3 loop is CATSRGRTMNTEAFF. The CDR3 bases are TGTGCCACCAGCAGAGGACGGACAATGAACACTGAAGCTTTCTTT.